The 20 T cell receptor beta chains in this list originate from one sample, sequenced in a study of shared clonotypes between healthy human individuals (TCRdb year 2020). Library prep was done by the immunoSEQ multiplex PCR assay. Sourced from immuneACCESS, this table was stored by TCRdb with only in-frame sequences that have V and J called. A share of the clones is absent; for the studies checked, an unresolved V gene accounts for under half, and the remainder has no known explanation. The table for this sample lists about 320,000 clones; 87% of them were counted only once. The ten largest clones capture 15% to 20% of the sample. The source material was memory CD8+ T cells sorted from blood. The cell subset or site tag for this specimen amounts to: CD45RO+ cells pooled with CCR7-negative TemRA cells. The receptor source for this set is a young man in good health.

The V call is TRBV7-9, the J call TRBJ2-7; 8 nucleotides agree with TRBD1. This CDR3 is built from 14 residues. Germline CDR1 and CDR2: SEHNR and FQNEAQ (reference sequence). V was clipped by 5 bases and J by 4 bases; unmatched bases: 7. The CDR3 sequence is CASSLTGEFYEQYF. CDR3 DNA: TGTGCCAGCAGCCTGACAGGGGAGTTTTACGAGCAGTACTTC.

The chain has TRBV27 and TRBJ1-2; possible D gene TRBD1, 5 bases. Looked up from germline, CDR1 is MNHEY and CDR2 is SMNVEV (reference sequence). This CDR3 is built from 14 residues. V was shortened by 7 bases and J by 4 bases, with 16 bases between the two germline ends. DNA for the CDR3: TGTGCCAGCAAGGCTCCAGGGACTTTCTATGGCTACACCTTC. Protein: CASKAPGTFYGYTF.

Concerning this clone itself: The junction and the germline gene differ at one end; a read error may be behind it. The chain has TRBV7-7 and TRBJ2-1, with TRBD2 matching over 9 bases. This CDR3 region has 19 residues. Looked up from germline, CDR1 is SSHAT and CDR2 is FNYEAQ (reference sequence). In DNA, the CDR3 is TGTGCTAGCAGCTTAGCCCCATCGGTCGCGGGAGGGTCCTACAATGAGCAGTTCTTC. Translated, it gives CASSLAPSVAGGSYNEQFF.

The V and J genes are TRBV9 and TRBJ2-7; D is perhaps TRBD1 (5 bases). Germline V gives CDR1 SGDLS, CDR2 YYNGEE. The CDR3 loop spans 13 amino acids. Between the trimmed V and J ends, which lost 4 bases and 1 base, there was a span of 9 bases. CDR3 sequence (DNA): TGTGCCAGCAGCCCCCCAGGGTCCTACGAGCAGTACTTC. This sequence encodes CASSPPGSYEQYF.

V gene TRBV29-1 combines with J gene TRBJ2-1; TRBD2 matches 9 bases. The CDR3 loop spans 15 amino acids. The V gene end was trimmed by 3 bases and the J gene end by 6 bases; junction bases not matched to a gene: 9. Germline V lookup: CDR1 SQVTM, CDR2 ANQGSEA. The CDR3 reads CSVDGSGGIVNEQFF. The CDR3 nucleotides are TGCAGCGTTGATGGTAGCGGGGGAATTGTCAATGAGCAGTTCTTC.

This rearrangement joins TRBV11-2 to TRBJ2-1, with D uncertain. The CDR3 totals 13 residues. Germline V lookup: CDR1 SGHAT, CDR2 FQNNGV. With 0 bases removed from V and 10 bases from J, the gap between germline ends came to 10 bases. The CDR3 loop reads CASSLDGQVEQFF. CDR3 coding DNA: TGTGCCAGCAGCTTAGATGGCCAGGTCGAGCAGTTCTTC. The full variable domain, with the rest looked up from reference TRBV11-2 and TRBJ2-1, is EAGVAQSPRYKIIEKRQSVAFWCNPISGHATLYWYQQILGQGPKLLIQFQNNGVVDDSQLPKDRFSAERLKGVDSTLKIQPAKLEDSAVYLCASSLDGQVEQFFGPGTRLTVL.

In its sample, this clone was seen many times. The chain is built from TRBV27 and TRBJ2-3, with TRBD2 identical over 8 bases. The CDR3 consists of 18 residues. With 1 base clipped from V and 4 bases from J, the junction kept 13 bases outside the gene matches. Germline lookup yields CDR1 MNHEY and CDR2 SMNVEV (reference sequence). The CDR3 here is CASSLLPSNGGVADTQYF. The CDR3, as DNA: TGTGCCAGCAGTTTATTACCCTCTAACGGGGGGGTCGCAGATACGCAGTATTTT.

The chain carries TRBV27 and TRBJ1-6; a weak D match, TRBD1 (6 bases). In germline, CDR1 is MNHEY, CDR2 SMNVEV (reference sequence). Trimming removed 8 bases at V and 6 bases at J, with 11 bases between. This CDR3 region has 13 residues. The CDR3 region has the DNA TGTGCCAGCGGCCCGGACAGTAATTCACCCCTCCACTTT. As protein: CASGPDSNSPLHF.

The CDR3 coding sequence is TGTGCCAGCAGTAGACGGATTAGCACAGATACGCAGTATTTT. Its protein is CASSRRISTDTQYF. The chain links TRBV28 to TRBJ2-3; D gene ambiguous. V shed 5 bases and J shed 0 bases, with 9 bases lying between them. The CDR3 length is 14 residues. The germline gives CDR1 MDHEN, CDR2 SYDVKM.

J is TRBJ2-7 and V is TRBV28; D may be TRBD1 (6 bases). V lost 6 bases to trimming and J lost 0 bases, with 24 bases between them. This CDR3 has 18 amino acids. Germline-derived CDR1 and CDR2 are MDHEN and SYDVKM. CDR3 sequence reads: CASRGTPTGMKSSYEQYF. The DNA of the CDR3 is TGTGCCAGCAGGGGGACGCCGACAGGTATGAAGAGCTCCTACGAGCAGTACTTC. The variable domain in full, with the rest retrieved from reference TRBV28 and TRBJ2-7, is DVKVTQSSRYLVKRTGEKVFLECVQDMDHENMFWYRQDPGLGLRLIYFSYDVKMKEKGDIPEGYSVSREKKERFSLILESASTNQTSMYLCASRGTPTGMKSSYEQYFGPGTRLTVT.

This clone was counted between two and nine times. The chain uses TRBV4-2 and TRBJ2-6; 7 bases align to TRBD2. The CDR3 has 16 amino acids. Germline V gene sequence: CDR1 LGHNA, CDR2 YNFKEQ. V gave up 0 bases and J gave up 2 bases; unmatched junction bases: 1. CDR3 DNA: TGTGCCAGCAGCCAAGATGGGGGGGCTGGGGCCAACGTCCTGACTTTC. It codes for CASSQDGGAGANVLTF.

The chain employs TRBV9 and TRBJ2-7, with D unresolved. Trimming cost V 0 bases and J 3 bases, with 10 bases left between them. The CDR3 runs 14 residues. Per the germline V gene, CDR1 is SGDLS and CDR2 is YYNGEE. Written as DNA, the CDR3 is TGTGCCAGCAGCGTAGGCGTGGCGTACTACGAGCAGTACTTC. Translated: CASSVGVAYYEQYF.

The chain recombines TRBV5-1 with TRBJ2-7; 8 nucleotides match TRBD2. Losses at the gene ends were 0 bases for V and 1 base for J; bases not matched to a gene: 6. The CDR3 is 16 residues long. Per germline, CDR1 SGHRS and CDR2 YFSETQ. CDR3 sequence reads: CASSLEERERSYEQYF. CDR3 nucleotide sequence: TGCGCCAGCAGCTTGGAAGAGCGGGAGAGGTCCTACGAGCAGTACTTC.

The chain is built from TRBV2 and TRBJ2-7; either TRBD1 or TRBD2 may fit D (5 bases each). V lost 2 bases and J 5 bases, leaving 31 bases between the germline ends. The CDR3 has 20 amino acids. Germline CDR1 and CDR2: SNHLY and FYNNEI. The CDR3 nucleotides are TGTGCCAGCAGTGAAATTCGGGACCTCCGGGGAATGACCATCACGGACGAGCAGTACTTC. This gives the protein CASSEIRDLRGMTITDEQYF.

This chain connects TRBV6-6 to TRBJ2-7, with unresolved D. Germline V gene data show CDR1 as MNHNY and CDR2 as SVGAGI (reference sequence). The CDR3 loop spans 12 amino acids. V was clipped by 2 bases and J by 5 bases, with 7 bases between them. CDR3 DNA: TGTGCCAGCAGTTACGGCCGCAACGAGCAGTACTTC. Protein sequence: CASSYGRNEQYF.

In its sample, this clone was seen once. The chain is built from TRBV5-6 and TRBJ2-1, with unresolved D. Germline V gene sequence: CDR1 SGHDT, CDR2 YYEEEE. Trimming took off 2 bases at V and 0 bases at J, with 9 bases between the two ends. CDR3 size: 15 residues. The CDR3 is CASSFKPFSYNEQFF. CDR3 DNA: TGTGCCAGCAGCTTCAAGCCCTTCTCCTACAATGAGCAGTTCTTC.

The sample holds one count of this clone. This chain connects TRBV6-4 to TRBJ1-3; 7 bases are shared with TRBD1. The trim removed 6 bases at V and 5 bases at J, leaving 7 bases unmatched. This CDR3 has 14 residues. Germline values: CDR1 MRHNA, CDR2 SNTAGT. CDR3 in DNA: TGTGCCAGCAGGACCAGGGGGAGAAGAAACACCATATATTTT. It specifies CASRTRGRRNTIYF.

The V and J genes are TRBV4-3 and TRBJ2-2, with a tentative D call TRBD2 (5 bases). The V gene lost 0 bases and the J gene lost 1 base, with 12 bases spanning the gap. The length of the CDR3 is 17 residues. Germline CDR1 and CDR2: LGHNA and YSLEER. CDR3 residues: CASSQDEAAENTGELFF. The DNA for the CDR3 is TGCGCCAGCAGCCAAGATGAAGCGGCAGAGAACACCGGGGAGCTGTTTTTT.

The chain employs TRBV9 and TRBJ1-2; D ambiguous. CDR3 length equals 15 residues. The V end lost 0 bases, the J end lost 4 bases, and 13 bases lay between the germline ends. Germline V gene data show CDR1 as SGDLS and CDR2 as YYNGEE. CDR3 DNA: TGTGCCAGCAGCGTAGCTCCAGCTAGTAGCTATGGCTACACCTTC. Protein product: CASSVAPASSYGYTF.

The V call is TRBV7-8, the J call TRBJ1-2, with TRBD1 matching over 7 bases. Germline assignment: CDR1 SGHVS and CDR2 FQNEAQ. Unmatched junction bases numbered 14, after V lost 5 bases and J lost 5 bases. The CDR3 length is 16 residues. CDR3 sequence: CASSPTGRGGWYGYTF. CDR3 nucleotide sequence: TGTGCCAGCAGCCCGACAGGGAGGGGGGGATGGTATGGCTACACCTTC.